The sequence of this T cell receptor (beta chain) was determined in a study of immune characterization of retroperitoneal liposarcoma. TCRdb used MiXCR to reprocess the PCR reads, holding one entry per CDR3 protein. The top ten clones hold about 8% of a sample with 8,000 to 11,000 distinct CDR3 sequences, approximately 30% of them seen once. Per germline, CDR1 KGHDR and CDR2 SFDVKD. This CDR3 has 13 residues. V was trimmed by 8 bases and J by 13 bases, leaving 20 bases between them. The origin of this receptor is a female donor with retroperitoneal liposarcoma. The chain is built from TRBV24-1 and TRBJ2-1; D is unclear. Sample: tumor tissue. The CDR3 spells CATTDNHQETQFF. CDR3 bases: TGTGCCACCACCGACAACCACCAAGAGACCCAGTTCTTC.